Listed below are T cell receptor beta chains from one sample, sequenced in a study of identical twins. TCRdb processed the 5' RACE reads anew with MiXCR; each CDR3 protein has one entry. Of roughly 500,000 distinct CDR3 sequences in the sample, roughly 21% are singletons; the top ten hold 0.75% to 0.95%. The same specimen was also included in a second study, on T cells expressing NK-cell markers.

The sample comprised CD4+ T cells sorted from blood. All receptors come from a woman in her late teens or twenties in good health. The conserved cysteine and the conserved F or W are not part of the CDR3 here.

v_call: TRBV12-3/TRBV12-4
cdr3_length: 12
cdr3_aa: ASSRGATNEKLF

v_call: TRBV5-1
cdr3_length: 12
cdr3_aa: ASSLAGTLDGYT

v_call: TRBV20-1
cdr3_length: 14
cdr3_aa: SADAPGLAIYNEQF

v_call: TRBV9
cdr3_length: 12
cdr3_aa: ASSSRDSGTEAF

v_call: TRBV27
cdr3_length: 13
cdr3_aa: ASSLTGVLNQPQH

v_call: TRBV5-6
cdr3_length: 14
cdr3_aa: ASSLGQGSTYNEQF

v_call: TRBV19
cdr3_length: 12
cdr3_aa: ASSRGLAGVTQY

v_call: TRBV5-1
cdr3_length: 10
cdr3_aa: ASFGQGNEQF

v_call: TRBV11-2
cdr3_length: 13
cdr3_aa: ASTRGISGGYGYT

v_call: TRBV15
cdr3_length: 12
cdr3_aa: ATSSGGQGFEQY

v_call: TRBV27
cdr3_length: 14
cdr3_aa: ASSPQTGSGNQPQH

v_call: TRBV6-5
cdr3_length: 14
cdr3_aa: ASSSASPGVTGELF

v_call: TRBV11-2
cdr3_length: 13
cdr3_aa: ASSLQGGTGQPQH

v_call: TRBV20-1
cdr3_length: 10
cdr3_aa: SAQRAPGTQY

v_call: TRBV11-1
cdr3_length: 16
cdr3_aa: ASSFIGGFSGRSDTQY

v_call: TRBV12-3/TRBV12-4
cdr3_length: 12
cdr3_aa: ASTLSGGDYEQY